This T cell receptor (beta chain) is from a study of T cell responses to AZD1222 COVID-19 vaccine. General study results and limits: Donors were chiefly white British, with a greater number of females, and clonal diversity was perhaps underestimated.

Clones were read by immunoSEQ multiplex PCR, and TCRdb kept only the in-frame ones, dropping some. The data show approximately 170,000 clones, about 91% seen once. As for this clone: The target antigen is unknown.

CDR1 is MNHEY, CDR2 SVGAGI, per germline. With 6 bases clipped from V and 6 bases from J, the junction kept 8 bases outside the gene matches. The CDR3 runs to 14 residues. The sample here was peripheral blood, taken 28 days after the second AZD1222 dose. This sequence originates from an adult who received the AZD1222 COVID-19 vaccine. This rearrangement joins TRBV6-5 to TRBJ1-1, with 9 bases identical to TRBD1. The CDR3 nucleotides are TGTGCCAGCAGGGACGACAGGGGGGAGTCTGAAGCTTTCTTT. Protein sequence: CASRDDRGESEAFF.